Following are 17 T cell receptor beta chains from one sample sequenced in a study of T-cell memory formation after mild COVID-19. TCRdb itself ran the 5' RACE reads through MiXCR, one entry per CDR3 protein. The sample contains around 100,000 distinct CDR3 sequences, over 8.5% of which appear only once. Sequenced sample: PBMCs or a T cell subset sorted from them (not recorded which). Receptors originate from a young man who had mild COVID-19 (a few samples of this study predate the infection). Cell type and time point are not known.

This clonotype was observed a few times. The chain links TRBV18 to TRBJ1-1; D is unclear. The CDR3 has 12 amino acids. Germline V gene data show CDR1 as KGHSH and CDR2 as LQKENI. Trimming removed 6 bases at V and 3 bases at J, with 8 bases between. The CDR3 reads CASSPKYTEAFF. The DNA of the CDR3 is TGTGCCAGCTCCCCCAAATACACTGAAGCTTTCTTT.

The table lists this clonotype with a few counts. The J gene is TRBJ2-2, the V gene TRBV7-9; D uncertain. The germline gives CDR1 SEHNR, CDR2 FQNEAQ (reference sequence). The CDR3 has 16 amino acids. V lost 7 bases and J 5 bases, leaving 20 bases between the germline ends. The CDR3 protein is CASTNGVQAWTGELFF. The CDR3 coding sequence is TGTGCCAGCACCAATGGGGTGCAGGCTTGGACCGGGGAGCTGTTTTTT.

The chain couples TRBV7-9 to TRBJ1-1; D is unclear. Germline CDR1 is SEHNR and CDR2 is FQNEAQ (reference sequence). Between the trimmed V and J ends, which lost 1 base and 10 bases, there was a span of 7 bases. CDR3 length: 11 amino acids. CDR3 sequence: CASSLDWRAFF. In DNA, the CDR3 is TGTGCCAGCAGCTTAGATTGGCGAGCTTTCTTT.

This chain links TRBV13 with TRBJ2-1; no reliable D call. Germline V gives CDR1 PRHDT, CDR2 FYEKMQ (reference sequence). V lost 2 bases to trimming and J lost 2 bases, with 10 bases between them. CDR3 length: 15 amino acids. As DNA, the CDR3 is TGTGCCAGCAGCTTATTCACCCAACCCTACAATGAGCAGTTCTTC. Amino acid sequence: CASSLFTQPYNEQFF.

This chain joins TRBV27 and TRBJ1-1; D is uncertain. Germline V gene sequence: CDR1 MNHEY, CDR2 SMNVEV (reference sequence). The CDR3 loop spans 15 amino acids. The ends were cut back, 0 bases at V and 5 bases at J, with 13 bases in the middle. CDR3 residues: CASSLSGRGTTEAFF. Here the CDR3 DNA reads TGTGCCAGCAGTTTATCCGGGAGAGGAACAACTGAAGCTTTCTTT.

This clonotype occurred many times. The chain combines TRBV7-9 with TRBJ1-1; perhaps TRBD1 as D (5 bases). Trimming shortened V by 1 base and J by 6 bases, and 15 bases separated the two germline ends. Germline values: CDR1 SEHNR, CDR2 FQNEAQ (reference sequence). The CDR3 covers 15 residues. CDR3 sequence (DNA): TGTGCCAGCAGCTTAGACCGGGGTGCGGGGGCTGAAGCTTTCTTT. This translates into CASSLDRGAGAEAFF.

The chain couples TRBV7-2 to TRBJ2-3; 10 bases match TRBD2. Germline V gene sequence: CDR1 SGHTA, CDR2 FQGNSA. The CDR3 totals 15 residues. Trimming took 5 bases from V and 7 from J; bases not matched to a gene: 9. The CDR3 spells CASSHLAGAQYTQYF. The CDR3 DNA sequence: TGTGCCAGCAGCCATCTAGCGGGGGCCCAGTATACGCAGTATTTT.

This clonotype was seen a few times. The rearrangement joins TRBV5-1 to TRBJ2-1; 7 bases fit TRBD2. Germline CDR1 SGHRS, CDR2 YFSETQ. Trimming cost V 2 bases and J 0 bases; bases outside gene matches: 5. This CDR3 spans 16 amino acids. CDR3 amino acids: CASSFWRGSSYNEQFF. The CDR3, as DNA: TGCGCCAGCAGCTTCTGGCGGGGGAGCTCCTACAATGAGCAGTTCTTC.

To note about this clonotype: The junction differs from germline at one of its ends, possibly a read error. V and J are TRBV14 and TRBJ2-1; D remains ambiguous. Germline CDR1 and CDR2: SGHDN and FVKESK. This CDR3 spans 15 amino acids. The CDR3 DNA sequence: TGTGCCAGCATCCAACCCTATAGCTCCTACAATGAGCAGTTCTTC. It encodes CASIQPYSSYNEQFF.

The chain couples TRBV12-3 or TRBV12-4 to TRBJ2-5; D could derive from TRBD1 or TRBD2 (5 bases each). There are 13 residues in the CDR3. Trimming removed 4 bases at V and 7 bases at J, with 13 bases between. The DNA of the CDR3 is TGTGCCAGCAGTTCGGGACCGGCGTCGACCCAGTACTTC. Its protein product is CASSSGPASTQYF.

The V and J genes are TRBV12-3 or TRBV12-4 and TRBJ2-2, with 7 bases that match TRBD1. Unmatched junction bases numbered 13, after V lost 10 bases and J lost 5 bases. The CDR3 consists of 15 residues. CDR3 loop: CATTREQGYTGELFF. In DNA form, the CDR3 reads TGTGCCACCACGAGGGAACAGGGGTATACCGGGGAGCTGTTTTTT.

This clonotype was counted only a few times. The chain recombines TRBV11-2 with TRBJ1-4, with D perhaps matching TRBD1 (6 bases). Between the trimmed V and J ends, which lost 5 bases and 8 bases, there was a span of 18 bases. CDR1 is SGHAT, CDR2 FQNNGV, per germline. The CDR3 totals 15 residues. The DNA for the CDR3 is TGTGCCAGCAGCCAACCGGGACAAGTGTCGGAAAAACTGTTTTTT. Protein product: CASSQPGQVSEKLFF.

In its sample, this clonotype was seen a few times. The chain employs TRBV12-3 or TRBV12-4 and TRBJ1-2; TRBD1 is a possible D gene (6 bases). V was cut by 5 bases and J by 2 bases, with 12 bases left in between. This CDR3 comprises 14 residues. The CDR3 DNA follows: TGTGCCAGCAGTCCCGCAGGACAGAACTATGGCTACACCTTC. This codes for CASSPAGQNYGYTF.

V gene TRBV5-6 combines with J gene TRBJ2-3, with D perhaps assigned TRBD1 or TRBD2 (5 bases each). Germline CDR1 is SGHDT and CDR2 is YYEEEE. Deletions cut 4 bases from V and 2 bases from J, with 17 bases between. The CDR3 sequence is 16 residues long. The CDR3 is CASSPEGRQSTDTQYF. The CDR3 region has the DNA TGTGCCAGCAGCCCTGAGGGGCGGCAGTCCACAGATACGCAGTATTTT.

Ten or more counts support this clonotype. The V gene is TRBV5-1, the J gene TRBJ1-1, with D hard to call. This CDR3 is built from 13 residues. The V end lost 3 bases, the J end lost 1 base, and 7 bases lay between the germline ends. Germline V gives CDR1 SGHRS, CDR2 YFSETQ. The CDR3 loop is CASSSLGNTEAFF. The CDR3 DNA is TGCGCCAGCAGCTCCCTGGGGAACACTGAAGCTTTCTTT. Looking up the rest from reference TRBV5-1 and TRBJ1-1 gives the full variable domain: KAGVTQTPRYLIKTRGQQVTLSCSPISGHRSVSWYQQTPGQGLQFLFEYFSETQRNKGNFPGRFSGRQFSNSRSEMNVSTLELGDSALYLCASSSLGNTEAFFGQGTRLTVV.

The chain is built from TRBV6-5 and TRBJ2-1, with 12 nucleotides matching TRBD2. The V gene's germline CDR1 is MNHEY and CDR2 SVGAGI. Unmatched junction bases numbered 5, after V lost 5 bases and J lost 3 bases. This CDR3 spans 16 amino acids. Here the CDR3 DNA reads TGTGCCAGCAGTCCGACTAGCGGGGGTCTCTACAATGAGCAGTTCTTC. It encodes CASSPTSGGLYNEQFF.

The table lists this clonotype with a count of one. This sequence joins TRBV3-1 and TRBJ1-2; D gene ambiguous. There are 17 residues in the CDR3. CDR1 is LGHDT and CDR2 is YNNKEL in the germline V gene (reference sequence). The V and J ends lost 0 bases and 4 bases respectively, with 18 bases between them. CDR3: CASSQELSGLAGYGYTF. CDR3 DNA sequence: TGTGCCAGCAGCCAAGAATTATCCGGGCTTGCGGGCTATGGCTACACCTTC.